This TCR beta chain was profiled in a study of T cells in Graves' hyperthyroidism and ophthalmopathy. This clonotype was picked up a small number of times. TCR beta CDR3 regions were amplified from RNA transcripts. When the TCR CDR3 underwent first-round RT-PCR, the HTBI primer set was used. TCRdb processed the multiplex PCR reads anew with MiXCR; each CDR3 protein has one entry. This sample has about 98,000 distinct CDR3 sequences; approximately 40% occur once, and the top ten carry around 9.6%. Germline V lookup: CDR1 SGDLS, CDR2 YYNGEE. The CDR3 sequence is 17 residues long. With V trimmed by 0 bases and J by 0 bases, 3 bases remained unmatched. It was uncontrolled infection, other autoimmune disease, pregnancy or lactation that excluded patients. Each diagnosis drew on symptoms, thyroxine, TRAb, thyroid ultrasound and orbital computed tomography findings.

This clonotype was sampled from a woman under 40 with Graves' hyperthyroidism. The sequencing sample was made of peripheral blood or thyroid tissue (not recorded which). The gene calls are TRBV9 and TRBJ2-6; 7 bases fit TRBD2. CDR3 coding DNA: TGTGCCAGCAGCGTAGGGGGGGGTTACTCTGGGGCCAACGTCCTGACTTTC. Amino acid sequence: CASSVGGGYSGANVLTF.